Detailed here is one T cell receptor (beta chain). In germline, CDR1 is MDHEN, CDR2 SYDVKM. The V gene lost 10 bases and the J gene lost 0 bases, with 13 bases spanning the gap. The CDR3 runs 13 residues. This sample is part of a study of control samples from healthy donors and cancer patients. The data were produced by immunoSEQ multiplex PCR, yet TCRdb's version contains in-frame clones alone and is incomplete. The sample carries around 74,000 clones, approximately 92% recorded once. Sample: blood. The chain has TRBV28 and TRBJ2-7; no firm D call. The sequence was obtained from a woman aged 60-75 years in good health. The CDR3 DNA sequence: TGTGCCATATCACGGTTAAGCTCCTACGAGCAGTACTTC. It specifies CAISRLSSYEQYF.